The sequence of this TCR beta chain was determined in a study of cytomegalovirus exposure and HLA in healthy donors. The PCR employed 60 Vbeta primers together with 13 Jbeta primers. Repertoires were generated with immunoSEQ multiplex PCR, while TCRdb's copy carries only in-frame clones and drops some. The repertoire holds about 150,000 clones, over 60% seen once, with about 3% in the top ten. Study-wide results and caveats: Whilst most TCR sequences proved rare, a subset of public TCRs occurred across many donors.

Concerning this clone itself: Its specificity is unknown.

There are 11 residues in the CDR3. Germline CDR1 is ENHRY and CDR2 is SYGVKD. The V gene lost 7 bases and the J gene lost 6 bases, with 10 bases spanning the gap. What was sequenced was PBMCs. The sequence was collected from a woman aged 25 to 39 in good health and CMV-seropositive. This chain connects TRBV10-3 to TRBJ2-7, with D perhaps TRBD2 (5 bases). DNA for the CDR3: TGTGCCATCAAGAGGGATGGCGAGCAGTACTTC. Protein: CAIKRDGEQYF.